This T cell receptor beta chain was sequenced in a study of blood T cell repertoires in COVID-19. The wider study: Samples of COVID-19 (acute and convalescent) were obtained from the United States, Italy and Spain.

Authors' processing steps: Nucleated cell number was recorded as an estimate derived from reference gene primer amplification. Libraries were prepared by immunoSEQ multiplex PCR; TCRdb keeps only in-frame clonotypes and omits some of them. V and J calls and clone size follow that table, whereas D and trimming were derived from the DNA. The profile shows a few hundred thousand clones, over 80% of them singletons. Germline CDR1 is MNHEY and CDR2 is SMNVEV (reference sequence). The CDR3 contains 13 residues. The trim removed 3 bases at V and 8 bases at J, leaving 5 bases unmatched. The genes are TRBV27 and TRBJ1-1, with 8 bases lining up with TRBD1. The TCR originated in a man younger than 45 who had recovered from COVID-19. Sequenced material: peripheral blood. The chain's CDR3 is CASSFSGGQEAFF. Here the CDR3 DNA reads TGTGCCAGCAGTTTCTCAGGGGGCCAGGAAGCTTTCTTT.